This TCR beta chain derives from a study of blood T cells in healthy people across ages. Study outcomes and limitations: Strong correlation was found linking TCR beta diversity to naive T cell percentage. More naive CD4+ cells and higher diversity were found in long-lived than in aged donors.

A note on this clonotype: What it binds is not known.

A J-beta primer mix and a sample-barcoded 5' primer were used in a second PCR of about 7 to 12 cycles. TCRdb reprocessed the 5' RACE reads with MiXCR, giving one entry per CDR3 protein. This table holds about 1.8 million distinct CDR3 sequences, roughly 52% found once. In each sample, at least 6 million PBMCs were isolated. Sample: blood. This TCR was sampled from a woman aged 40 to 55 in good health.

This CDR3 is CASSLQIGRPNYGYTF. CDR3 nucleotides: TGTGCCAGCAGTCTTCAAATAGGCCGTCCTAACTATGGCTACACCTTC. This chain uses TRBV6-6 with TRBJ1-2; D is unresolved. The CDR3 consists of 16 residues. CDR1 and CDR2 from the germline V gene are MNHNY and SVGAGI (reference sequence). Trimming stripped 5 bases from V and 0 bases from J, with 16 bases between.